The 9 T cell receptor beta chains reported below all come from one sample, sequenced in a study of T cells after yellow fever vaccination. TCRdb redid the calling of the 5' RACE reads with MiXCR, one entry per CDR3 protein. In the table there are 350,000 to 450,000 distinct CDR3 sequences, about 17% of which are singletons. This material consisted of PBMCs, taken before the yellow fever booster vaccination. All receptors derive from a man aged 18-30 years who received the YFV17D yellow fever vaccine.

The chain links TRBV4-3 to TRBJ2-3; unclear D gene. Germline loops: CDR1 LGHNA, CDR2 YSLEER. V was cut by 0 bases and J by 1 base, with 8 bases left in between. This CDR3 has 15 amino acids. The CDR3 loop is CASSQDSHRTDTQYF. CDR3 coding DNA: TGCGCCAGCAGCCAAGATAGTCATCGCACAGATACGCAGTATTTT.

The V call is TRBV10-3, the J call TRBJ1-1, with D tentatively TRBD1 (6 bases). Germline V lookup: CDR1 ENHRY, CDR2 SYGVKD. Trimming left V 9 bases short and J 3 bases short, with 17 bases between. There are 14 residues in the CDR3. This CDR3 is CAMKQGGMDTEAFF. CDR3 DNA sequence: TGTGCCATGAAACAGGGAGGAATGGACACTGAAGCTTTCTTT.

This clonotype was observed a handful of times. The chain uses TRBV12-3 or TRBV12-4 and TRBJ1-6; maybe TRBD1 (5 bases). This CDR3 comprises 14 residues. Trimming stripped 3 bases from V and 4 bases from J, with 7 bases between. The CDR3: CASSFGGYNSPLHF. CDR3 DNA sequence: TGTGCCAGCAGTTTCGGGGGGTATAATTCACCCCTCCACTTT.

This chain uses TRBV6-5 with TRBJ1-6; 9 bases agree with TRBD1. Trimming at V came to 6 bases and at J to 9 bases, leaving 9 bases not matched to a gene. The CDR3 spans 15 residues. Looked up from germline, CDR1 is MNHEY and CDR2 is SVGAGI. This CDR3 is CASSPGQGLGSPLHF. The CDR3 bases are TGTGCCAGCAGCCCGGGACAGGGTTTAGGTTCACCCCTCCACTTT.

The chain employs TRBV6-2 or TRBV6-3 and TRBJ2-5; D not resolved. Germline loops: CDR1 MNHEY, CDR2 SVGEGT. Trimming took 6 bases from V and 5 from J, leaving 10 bases between them. The CDR3 has 12 amino acids. The CDR3 nucleotides are TGTGCCAGCAGAAGACTCCCGGAGACCCAGTACTTC. Its translation: CASRRLPETQYF.

The chain combines TRBV20-1 with TRBJ2-7; D may be TRBD2 (5 bases). The V gene's germline CDR1 is DFQATT and CDR2 SNEGSKA (reference sequence). The CDR3 consists of 11 residues. V was cut by 5 bases and J by 5 bases, with 10 bases left in between. The DNA for the CDR3 is TGCAGTGCTGCAGAGGGTCACGAGCAGTACTTC. Translation: CSAAEGHEQYF.

This clonotype has a handful of counts. CDR3 loop: CASSFHTGGAGQPQHF. CDR3 in DNA: TGTGCCAGCAGTTTTCATACAGGGGGCGCGGGTCAGCCCCAGCATTTT. The chain employs TRBV28 and TRBJ1-5, with 9 positions matching TRBD1. V lost 3 bases and J lost 6; bases outside the gene matches: 9. The CDR3 consists of 16 residues. Looked up from germline, CDR1 is MDHEN and CDR2 is SYDVKM.

The chain is built from TRBV11-2 and TRBJ2-7; D is possibly TRBD1 (6 bases). V dropped 5 bases and J dropped 7 bases, with 12 bases sitting between them. Germline V CDR1 and CDR2: SGHAT, FQNNGV. CDR3 length: 12 amino acids. The CDR3 region is CASSPQGLEQYV. The CDR3 DNA reads TGTGCCAGCAGCCCGCAGGGGCTAGAGCAGTACGTC.

The chain recombines TRBV27 with TRBJ2-7; D may be TRBD1 (6 bases). With 5 bases removed from V and 6 bases from J, the gap between germline ends came to 14 bases. This CDR3 region has 13 residues. The V gene's germline CDR1 is MNHEY and CDR2 SMNVEV (reference sequence). The CDR3 coding sequence is TGTGCCAGCAGTCTGGACAGTCGGGTCGAGCAGTACTTC. The encoded protein is CASSLDSRVEQYF.